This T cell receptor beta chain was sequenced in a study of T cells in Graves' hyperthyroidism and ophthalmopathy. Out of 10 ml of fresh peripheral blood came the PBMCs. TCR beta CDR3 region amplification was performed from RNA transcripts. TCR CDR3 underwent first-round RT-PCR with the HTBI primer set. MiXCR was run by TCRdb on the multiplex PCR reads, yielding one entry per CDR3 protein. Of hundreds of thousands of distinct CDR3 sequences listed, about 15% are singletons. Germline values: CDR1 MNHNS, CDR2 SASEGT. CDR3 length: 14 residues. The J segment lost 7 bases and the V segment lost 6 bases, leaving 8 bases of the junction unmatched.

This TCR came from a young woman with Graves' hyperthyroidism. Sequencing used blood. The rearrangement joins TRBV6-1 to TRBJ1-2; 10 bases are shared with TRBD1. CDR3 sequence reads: CASRAGTGDVGYTF. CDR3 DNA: TGTGCCAGCAGAGCCGGGACAGGGGATGTTGGCTACACCTTC.